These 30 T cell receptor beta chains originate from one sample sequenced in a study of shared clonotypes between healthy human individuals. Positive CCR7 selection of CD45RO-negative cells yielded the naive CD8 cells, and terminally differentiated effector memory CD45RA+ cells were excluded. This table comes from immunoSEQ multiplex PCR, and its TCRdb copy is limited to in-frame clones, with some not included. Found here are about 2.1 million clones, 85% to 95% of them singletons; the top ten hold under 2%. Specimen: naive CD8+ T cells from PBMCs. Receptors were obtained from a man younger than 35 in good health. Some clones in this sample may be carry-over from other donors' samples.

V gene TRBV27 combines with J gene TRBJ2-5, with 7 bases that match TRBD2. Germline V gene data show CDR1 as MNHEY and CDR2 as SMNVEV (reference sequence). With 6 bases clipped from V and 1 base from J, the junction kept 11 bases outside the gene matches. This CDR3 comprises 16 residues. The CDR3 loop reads CASSPFAGTIQETQYF. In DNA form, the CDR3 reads TGTGCCAGCAGCCCCTTCGCCGGGACTATCCAAGAGACCCAGTACTTC.

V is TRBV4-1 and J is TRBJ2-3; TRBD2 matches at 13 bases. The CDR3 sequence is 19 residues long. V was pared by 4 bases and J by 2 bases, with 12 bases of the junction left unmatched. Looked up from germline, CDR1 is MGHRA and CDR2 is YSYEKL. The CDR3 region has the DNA TGCGCCAGCAGCCCTGTTGGGACTAGCGGGATGTTCATCACAGATACGCAGTATTTT. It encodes CASSPVGTSGMFITDTQYF.

The CDR3 bases are TGTGCCACCAGCAGAGCCCGGGACAAAAGCTACGAGCAGTACTTC. Encoded protein: CATSRARDKSYEQYF. This chain uses TRBV15 with TRBJ2-7, with a tentative D call TRBD1 (6 bases). The CDR3 contains 15 residues. Trimming took 1 base from V and 3 from J, leaving 13 bases between them. Germline V gives CDR1 LNHNV, CDR2 YYDKDF (reference sequence).

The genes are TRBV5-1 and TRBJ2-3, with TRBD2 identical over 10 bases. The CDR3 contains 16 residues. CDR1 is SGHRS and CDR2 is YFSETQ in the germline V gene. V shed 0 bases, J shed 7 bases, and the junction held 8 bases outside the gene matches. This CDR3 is CASSLAKREGLNTQYF. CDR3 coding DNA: TGCGCCAGCAGCTTGGCTAAGCGGGAGGGCCTTAATACGCAGTATTTT. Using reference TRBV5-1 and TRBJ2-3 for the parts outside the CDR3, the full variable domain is KAGVTQTPRYLIKTRGQQVTLSCSPISGHRSVSWYQQTPGQGLQFLFEYFSETQRNKGNFPGRFSGRQFSNSRSEMNVSTLELGDSALYLCASSLAKREGLNTQYFGPGTRLTVL.

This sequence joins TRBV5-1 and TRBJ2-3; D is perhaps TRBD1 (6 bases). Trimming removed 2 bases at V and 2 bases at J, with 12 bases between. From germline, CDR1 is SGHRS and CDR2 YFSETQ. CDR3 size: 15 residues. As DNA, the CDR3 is TGCGCCAGCAGCTTTAAACAGGGCCACACAGATACGCAGTATTTT. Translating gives CASSFKQGHTDTQYF.

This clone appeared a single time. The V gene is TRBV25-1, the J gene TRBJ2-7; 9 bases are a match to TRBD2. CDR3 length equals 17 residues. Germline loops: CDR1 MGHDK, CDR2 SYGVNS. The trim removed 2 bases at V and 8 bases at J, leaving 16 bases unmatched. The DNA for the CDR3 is TGTGCCAGCAGTGAACCCCCGAAGTTGCGGGAGGGCCGCAAGCAGTACTTC. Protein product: CASSEPPKLREGRKQYF.

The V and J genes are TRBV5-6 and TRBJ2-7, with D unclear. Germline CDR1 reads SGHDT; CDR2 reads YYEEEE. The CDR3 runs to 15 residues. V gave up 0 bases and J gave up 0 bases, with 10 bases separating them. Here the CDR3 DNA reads TGTGCCAGCAGCTTGGTGGCAGTGTCCTCCTACGAGCAGTACTTC. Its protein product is CASSLVAVSSYEQYF. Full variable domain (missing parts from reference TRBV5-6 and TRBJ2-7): DAGVTQSPTHLIKTRGQQVTLRCSPKSGHDTVSWYQQALGQGPQFIFQYYEEEERQRGNFPDRFSGHQFPNYSSELNVNALLLGDSALYLCASSLVAVSSYEQYFGPGTRLTVT.

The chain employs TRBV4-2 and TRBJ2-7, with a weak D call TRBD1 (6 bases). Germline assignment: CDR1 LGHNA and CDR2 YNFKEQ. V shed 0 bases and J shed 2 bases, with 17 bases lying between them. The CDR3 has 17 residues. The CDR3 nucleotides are TGTGCCAGCAGCCAAGAAGAAGACGGGACATTTACCTACGAGCAGTACTTC. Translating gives CASSQEEDGTFTYEQYF.

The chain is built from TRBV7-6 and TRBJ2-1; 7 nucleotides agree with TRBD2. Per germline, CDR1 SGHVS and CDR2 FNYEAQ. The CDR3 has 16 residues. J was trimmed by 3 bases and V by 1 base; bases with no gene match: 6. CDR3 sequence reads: CASSLGRELVYNEQFF. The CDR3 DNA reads TGTGCCAGCAGCTTAGGGCGGGAGCTAGTCTACAATGAGCAGTTCTTC.

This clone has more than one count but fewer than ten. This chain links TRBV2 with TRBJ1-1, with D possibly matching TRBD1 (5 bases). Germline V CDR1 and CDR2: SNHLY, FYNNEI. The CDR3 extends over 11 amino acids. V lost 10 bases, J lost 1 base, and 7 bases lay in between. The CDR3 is CATGQNTEAFF. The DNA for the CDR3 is TGTGCCACCGGACAGAACACTGAAGCTTTCTTT.

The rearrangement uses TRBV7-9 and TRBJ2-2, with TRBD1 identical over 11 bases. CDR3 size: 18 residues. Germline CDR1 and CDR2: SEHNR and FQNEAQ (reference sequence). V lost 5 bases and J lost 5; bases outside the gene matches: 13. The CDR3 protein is CASSKGTGGISGTGELFF. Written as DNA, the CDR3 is TGTGCCAGCAGCAAAGGGACAGGGGGTATATCGGGTACCGGGGAGCTGTTTTTT. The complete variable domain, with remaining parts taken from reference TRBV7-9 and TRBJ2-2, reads DTGVSQNPRHKITKRGQNVTFRCDPISEHNRLYWYRQTLGQGPEFLTYFQNEAQLEKSRLLSDRFSAERPKGSFSTLEIQRTEQGDSAMYLCASSKGTGGISGTGELFFGEGSRLTVL.

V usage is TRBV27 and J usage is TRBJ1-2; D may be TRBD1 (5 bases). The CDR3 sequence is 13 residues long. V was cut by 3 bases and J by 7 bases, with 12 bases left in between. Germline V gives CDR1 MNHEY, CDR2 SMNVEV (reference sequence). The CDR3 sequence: CASSFQGVGGYTF. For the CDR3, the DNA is TGTGCCAGCAGTTTCCAGGGAGTAGGTGGCTACACCTTC.

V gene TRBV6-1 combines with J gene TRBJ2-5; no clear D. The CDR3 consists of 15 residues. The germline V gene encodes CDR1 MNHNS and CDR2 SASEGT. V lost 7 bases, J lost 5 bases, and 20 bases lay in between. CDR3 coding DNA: TGTGCCAGCAAGATACTCCCCCCCCGGTGGGAGACCCAGTACTTC. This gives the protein CASKILPPRWETQYF.

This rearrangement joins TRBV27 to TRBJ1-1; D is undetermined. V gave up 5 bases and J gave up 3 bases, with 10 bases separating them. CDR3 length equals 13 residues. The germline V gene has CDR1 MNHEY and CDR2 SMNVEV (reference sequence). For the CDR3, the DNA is TGTGCCAGCAGTGAAAGCCCGTACACTGAAGCTTTCTTT. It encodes CASSESPYTEAFF.

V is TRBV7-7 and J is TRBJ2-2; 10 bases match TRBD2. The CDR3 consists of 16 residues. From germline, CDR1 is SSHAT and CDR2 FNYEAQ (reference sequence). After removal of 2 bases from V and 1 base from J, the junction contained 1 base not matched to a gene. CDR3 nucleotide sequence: TGTGCCAGCAGCTTAAGCGGGAGGGTGAACACCGGGGAGCTGTTTTTT. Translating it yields CASSLSGRVNTGELFF.

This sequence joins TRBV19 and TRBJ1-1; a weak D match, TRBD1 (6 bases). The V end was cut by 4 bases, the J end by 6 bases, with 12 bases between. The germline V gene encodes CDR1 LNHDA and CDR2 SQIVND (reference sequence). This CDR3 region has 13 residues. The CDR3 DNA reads TGTGCCAGTAGTAACAGGGATAGGGCTGAAGCTTTCTTT. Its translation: CASSNRDRAEAFF.

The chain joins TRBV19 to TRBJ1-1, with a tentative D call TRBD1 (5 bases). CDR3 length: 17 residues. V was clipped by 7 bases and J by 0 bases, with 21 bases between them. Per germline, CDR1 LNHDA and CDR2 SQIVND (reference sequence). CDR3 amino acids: CASNWDGEGHMNTEAFF. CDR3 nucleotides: TGTGCCAGTAATTGGGACGGGGAAGGCCACATGAACACTGAAGCTTTCTTT. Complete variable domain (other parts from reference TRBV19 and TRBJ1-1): DGGITQSPKYLFRKEGQNVTLSCEQNLNHDAMYWYRQDPGQGLRLIYYSQIVNDFQKGDIAEGYSVSREKKESFPLTVTSAQKNPTAFYLCASNWDGEGHMNTEAFFGQGTRLTVV.

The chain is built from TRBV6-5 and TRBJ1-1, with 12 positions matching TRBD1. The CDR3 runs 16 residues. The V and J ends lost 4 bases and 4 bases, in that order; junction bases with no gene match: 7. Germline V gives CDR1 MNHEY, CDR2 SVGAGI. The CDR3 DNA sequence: TGTGCCAGCAGTTCCCCGGGACAGGGGGCCGTCACTGAAGCTTTCTTT. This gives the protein CASSSPGQGAVTEAFF.

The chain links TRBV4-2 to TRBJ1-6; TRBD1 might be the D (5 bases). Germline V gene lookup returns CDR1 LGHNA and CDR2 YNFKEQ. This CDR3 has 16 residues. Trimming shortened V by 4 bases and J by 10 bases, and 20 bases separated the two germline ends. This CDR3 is CASSPDVGRENSPLHF. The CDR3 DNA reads TGTGCCAGCAGCCCCGATGTCGGCAGGGAAAACTCACCCCTCCACTTT.

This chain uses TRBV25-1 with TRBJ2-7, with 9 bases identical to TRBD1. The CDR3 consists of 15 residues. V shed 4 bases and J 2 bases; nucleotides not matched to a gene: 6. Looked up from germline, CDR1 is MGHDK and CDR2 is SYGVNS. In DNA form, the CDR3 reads TGTGCCAGCAGTGGACCGACAGGGGGAACCTACGAGCAGTACTTC. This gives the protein CASSGPTGGTYEQYF.

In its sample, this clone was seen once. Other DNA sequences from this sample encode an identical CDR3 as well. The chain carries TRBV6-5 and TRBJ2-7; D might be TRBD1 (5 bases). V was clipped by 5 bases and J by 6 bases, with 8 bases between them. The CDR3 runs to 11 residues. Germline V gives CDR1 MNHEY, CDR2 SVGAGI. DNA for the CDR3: TGTGCCAGCAGTCTGGGGCGCGAGCAGTACTTC. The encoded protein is CASSLGREQYF.

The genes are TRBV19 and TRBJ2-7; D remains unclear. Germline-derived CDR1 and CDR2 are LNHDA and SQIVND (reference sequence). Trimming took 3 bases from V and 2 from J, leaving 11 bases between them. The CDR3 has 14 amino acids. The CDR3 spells CASSMAGQTYEQYF. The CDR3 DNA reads TGTGCCAGTAGTATGGCCGGGCAAACCTACGAGCAGTACTTC. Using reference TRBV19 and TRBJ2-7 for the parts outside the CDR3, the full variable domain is DGGITQSPKYLFRKEGQNVTLSCEQNLNHDAMYWYRQDPGQGLRLIYYSQIVNDFQKGDIAEGYSVSREKKESFPLTVTSAQKNPTAFYLCASSMAGQTYEQYFGPGTRLTVT.

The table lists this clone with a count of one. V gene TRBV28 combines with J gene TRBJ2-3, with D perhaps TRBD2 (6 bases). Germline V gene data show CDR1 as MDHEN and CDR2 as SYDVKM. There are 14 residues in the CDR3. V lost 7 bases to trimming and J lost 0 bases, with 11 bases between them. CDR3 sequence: CASILGGSTDTQYF. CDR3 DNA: TGTGCCAGCATCTTGGGGGGTAGCACAGATACGCAGTATTTT.

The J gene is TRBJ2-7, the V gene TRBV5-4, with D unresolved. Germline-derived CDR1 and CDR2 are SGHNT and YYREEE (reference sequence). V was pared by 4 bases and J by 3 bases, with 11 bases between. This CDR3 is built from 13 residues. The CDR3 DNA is TGTGCCAGCAGCCAAACCACAGACTACGAGCAGTACTTC. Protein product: CASSQTTDYEQYF. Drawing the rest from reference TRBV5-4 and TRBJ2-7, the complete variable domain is ETGVTQSPTHLIKTRGQQVTLRCSSQSGHNTVSWYQQALGQGPQFIFQYYREEENGRGNFPPRFSGLQFPNYSSELNVNALELDDSALYLCASSQTTDYEQYFGPGTRLTVT.

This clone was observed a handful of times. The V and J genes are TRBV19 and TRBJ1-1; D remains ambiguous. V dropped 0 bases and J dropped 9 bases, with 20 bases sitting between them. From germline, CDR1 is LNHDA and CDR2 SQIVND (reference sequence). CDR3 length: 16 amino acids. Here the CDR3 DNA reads TGTGCCAGTAGTATAGATCTGGGCCCCCTCCAACAAAAAGCTTTCTTT. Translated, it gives CASSIDLGPLQQKAFF.

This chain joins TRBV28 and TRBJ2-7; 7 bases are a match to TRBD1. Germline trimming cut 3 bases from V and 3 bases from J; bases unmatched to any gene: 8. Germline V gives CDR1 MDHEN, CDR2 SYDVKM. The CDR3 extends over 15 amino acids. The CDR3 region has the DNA TGTGCCAGCAGTTTTTTCGCAGGGGGAAACTACGAGCAGTACTTC. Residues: CASSFFAGGNYEQYF. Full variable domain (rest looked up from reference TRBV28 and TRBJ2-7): DVKVTQSSRYLVKRTGEKVFLECVQDMDHENMFWYRQDPGLGLRLIYFSYDVKMKEKGDIPEGYSVSREKKERFSLILESASTNQTSMYLCASSFFAGGNYEQYFGPGTRLTVT.

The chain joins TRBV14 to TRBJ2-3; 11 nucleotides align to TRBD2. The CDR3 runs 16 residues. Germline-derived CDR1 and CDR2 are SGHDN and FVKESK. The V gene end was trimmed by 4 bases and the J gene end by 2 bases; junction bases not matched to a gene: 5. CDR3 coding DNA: TGTGCCAGCAGCCTTCGACTAGCGGGGATCACAGATACGCAGTATTTT. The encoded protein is CASSLRLAGITDTQYF.

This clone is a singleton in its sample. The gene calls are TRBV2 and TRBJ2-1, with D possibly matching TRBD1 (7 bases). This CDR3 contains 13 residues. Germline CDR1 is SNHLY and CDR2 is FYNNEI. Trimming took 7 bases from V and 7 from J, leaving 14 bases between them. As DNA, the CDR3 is TGTGCCAGCATCCAGGGGGGCTTAAATGAGCAGTTCTTC. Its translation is CASIQGGLNEQFF.

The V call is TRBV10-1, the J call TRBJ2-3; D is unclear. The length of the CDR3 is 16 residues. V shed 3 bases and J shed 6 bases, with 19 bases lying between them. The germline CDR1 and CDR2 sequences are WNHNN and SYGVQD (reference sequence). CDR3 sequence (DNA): TGCGCCAGCAGTGACGGAAGGGTAAAGGTGCTGGATACGCAGTATTTT. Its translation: CASSDGRVKVLDTQYF.

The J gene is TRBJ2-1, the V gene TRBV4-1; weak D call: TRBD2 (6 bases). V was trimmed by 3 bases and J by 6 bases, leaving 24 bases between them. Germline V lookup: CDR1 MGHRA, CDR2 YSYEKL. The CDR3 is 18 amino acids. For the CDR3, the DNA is TGCGCCAGCAGCCAGGTTAGACTAGGCCCTGAATTCCCCAATGAGCAGTTCTTC. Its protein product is CASSQVRLGPEFPNEQFF.